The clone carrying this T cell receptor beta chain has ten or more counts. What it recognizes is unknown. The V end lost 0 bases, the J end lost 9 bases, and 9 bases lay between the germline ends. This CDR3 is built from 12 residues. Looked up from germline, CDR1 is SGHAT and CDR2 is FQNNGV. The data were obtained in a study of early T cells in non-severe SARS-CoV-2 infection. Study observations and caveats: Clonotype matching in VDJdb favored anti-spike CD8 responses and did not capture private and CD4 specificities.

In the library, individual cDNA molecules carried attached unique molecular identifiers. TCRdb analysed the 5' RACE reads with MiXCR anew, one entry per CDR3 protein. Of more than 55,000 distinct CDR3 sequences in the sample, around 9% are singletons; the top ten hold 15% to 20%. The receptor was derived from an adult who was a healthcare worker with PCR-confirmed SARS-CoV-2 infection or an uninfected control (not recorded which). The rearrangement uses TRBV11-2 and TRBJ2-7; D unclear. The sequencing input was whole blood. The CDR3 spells CASSLDVLRQYF. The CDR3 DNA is TGTGCCAGCAGCTTAGACGTTCTCCGGCAGTACTTC.